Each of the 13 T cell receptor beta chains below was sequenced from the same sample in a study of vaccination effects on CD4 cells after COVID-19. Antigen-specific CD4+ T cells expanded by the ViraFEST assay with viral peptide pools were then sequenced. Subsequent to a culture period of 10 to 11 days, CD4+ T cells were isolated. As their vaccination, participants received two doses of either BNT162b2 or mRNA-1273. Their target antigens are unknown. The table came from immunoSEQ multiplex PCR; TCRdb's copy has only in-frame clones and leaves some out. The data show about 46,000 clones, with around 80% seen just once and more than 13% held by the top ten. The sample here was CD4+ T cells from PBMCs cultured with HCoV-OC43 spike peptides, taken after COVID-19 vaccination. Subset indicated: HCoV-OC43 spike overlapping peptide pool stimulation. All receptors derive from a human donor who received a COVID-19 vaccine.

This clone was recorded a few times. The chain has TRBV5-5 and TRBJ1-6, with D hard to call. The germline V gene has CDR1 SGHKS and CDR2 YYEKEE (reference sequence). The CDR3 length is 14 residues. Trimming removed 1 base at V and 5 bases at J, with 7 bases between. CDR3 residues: CASSLPLNNSPLHF. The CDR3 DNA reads TGTGCCAGCAGCTTGCCTCTTAATAATTCACCCCTCCACTTT.

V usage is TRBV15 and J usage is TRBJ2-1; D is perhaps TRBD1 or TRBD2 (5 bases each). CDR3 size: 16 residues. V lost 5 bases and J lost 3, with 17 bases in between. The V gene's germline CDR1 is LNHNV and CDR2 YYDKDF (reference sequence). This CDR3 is CATSDLSGRYYNEQFF. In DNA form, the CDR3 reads TGTGCCACCAGCGATCTATCGGGACGGTACTACAATGAGCAGTTCTTC.

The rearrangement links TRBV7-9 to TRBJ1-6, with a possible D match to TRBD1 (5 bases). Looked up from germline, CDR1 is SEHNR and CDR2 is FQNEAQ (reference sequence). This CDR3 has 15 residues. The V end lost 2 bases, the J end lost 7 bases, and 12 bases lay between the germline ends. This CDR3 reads CASSLLPWGNSPLHF. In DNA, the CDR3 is TGTGCCAGCAGCTTATTGCCCTGGGGGAATTCACCCCTCCACTTT.

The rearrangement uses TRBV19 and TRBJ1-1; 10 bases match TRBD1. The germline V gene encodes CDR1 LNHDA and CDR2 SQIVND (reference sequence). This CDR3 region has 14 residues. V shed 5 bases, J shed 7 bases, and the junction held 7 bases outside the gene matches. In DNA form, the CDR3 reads TGTGCCAGTAGTCAAGGACAGGGGGGGATTGAAGCTTTCTTT. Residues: CASSQGQGGIEAFF.

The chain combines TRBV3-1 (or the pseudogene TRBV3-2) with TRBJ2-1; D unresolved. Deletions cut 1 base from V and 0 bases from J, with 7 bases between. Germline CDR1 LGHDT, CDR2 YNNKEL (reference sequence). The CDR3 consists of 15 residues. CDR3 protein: CASSQVMSSYNEQFF. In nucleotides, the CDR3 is TGTGCCAGCAGCCAAGTTATGAGCTCCTACAATGAGCAGTTCTTC.

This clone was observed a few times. The CDR3 is CASRPDRGLVEAFF. CDR3 coding DNA: TGTGCCAGTAGGCCAGACAGGGGGCTGGTTGAAGCTTTCTTT. V and J are TRBV19 and TRBJ1-1; 10 bases map to TRBD1. In germline, CDR1 is LNHDA, CDR2 SQIVND (reference sequence). J was trimmed by 7 bases and V by 6 bases; bases with no gene match: 8. This CDR3 has 14 amino acids. Full variable domain (missing parts from reference TRBV19 and TRBJ1-1): DGGITQSPKYLFRKEGQNVTLSCEQNLNHDAMYWYRQDPGQGLRLIYYSQIVNDFQKGDIAEGYSVSREKKESFPLTVTSAQKNPTAFYLCASRPDRGLVEAFFGQGTRLTVV.

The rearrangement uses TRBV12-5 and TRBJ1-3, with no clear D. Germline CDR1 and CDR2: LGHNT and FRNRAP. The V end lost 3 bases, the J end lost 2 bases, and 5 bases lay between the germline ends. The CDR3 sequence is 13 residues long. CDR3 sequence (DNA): TGTGCTAGTGGTTTAAAGGCTGGAAACACCATATATTTT. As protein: CASGLKAGNTIYF.

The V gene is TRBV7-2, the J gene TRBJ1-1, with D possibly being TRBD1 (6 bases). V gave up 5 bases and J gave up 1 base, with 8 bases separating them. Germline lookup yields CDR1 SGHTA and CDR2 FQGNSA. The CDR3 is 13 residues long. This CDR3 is CASSGGQNTEAFF. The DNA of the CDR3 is TGTGCCAGCAGCGGGGGACAGAACACTGAAGCTTTCTTT. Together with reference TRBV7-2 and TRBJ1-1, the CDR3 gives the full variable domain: GAGVSQSPSNKVTEKGKDVELRCDPISGHTALYWYRQSLGQGLEFLIYFQGNSAPDKSGLPSDRFSAERTGGSVSTLTIQRTQQEDSAVYLCASSGGQNTEAFFGQGTRLTVV.

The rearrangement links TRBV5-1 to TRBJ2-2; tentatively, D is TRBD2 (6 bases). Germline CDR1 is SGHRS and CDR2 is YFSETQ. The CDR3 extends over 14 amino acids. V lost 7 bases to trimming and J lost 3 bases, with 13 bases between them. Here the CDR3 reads CASGRLLDTGELFF. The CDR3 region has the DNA TGCGCCAGCGGGAGGCTCCTGGACACCGGGGAGCTGTTTTTT.

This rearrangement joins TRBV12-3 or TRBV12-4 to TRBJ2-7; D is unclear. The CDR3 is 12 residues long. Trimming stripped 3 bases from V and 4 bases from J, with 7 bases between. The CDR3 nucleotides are TGTGCCAGCAGTTTCGGTCTTTACGAGCAGTACTTC. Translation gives CASSFGLYEQYF.

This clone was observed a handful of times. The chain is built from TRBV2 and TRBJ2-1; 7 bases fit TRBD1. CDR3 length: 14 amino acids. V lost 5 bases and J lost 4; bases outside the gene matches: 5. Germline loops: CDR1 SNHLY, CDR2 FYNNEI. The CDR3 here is CASSTGASYNEQFF. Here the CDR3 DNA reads TGTGCCAGCAGTACAGGGGCTTCATACAATGAGCAGTTCTTC.

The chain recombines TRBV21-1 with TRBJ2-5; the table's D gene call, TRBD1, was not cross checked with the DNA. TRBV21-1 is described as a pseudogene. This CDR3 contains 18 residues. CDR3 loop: CASSKVRCGRPWEETQYF. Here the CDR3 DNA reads TGTGCCAGCAGCAAAGTCAGGTGTGGCAGGCCGTGGGAAGAGACCCAGTACTTC.

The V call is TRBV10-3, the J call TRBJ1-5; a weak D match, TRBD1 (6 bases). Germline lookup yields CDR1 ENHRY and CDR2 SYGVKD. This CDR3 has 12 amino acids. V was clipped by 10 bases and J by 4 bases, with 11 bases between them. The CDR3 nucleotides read TGTGCCAACTGGACAGATAATCAGCCCCAGCATTTT. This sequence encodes CANWTDNQPQHF.